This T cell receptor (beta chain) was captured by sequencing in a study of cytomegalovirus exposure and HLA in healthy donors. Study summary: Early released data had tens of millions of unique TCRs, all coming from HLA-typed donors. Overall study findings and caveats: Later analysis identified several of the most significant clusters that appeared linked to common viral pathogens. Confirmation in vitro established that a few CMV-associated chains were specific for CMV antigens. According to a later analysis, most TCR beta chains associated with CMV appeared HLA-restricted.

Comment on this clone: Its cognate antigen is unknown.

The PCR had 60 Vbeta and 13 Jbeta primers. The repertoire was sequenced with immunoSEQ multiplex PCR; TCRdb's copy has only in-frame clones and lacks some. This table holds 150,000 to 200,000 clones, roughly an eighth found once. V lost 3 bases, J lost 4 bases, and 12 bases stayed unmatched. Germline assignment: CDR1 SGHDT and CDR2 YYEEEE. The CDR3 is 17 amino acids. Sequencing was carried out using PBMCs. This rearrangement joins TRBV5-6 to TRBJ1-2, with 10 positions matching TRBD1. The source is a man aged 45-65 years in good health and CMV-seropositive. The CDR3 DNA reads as TGTGCCAGCAGCTCCTTGACATCGGGACAGGGGACCTATGGCTACACCTTC. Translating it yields CASSSLTSGQGTYGYTF.